The clone carrying this TCR beta chain was seen a single time. The V segment lost 5 bases and the J segment 4 bases; nucleotides outside the gene matches: 5. The CDR3 totals 13 residues. Per germline, CDR1 SNHLY and CDR2 FYNNEI. This sample is drawn from a study of blood T cell repertoires in COVID-19. TCRdb's copy holds only in-frame clones and misses some; the assay was immunoSEQ multiplex PCR. The top ten clones hold approximately 2.1% of a sample with about 400,000 clones, 70% to 90% of them seen once. This chain connects TRBV2 to TRBJ2-7; 7 bases agree with TRBD2. This receptor was taken from a woman aged 40 to 50 with acute COVID-19. Sequenced: PBMCs or T cells enriched from blood (not recorded which). CDR3 sequence (DNA): TGTGCCAGCAGTTATCAGCGGGGTTACGAGCAGTACTTC. It yields the protein CASSYQRGYEQYF.